These 22 T cell receptor beta chains share one sample of origin, sequenced in a study of blood T cells in healthy people across ages. Through a sample-barcoded 5' primer and a J-beta primer mix, a second PCR was run for about 6 to 11 cycles. TCRdb analysed the 5' RACE reads with MiXCR anew, one entry per CDR3 protein. The table shows approximately 880,000 distinct CDR3 sequences, with around 48% occurring only once. The sequenced sample consisted of blood. All receptors come from a man younger than 45 in good health.

The CDR3 DNA is TGCGCCAGCAGCGAGTCAGGGACGAACACCGGGGAGCTGTTTTTT. Its translation: CASSESGTNTGELFF. This rearrangement joins TRBV5-1 to TRBJ2-2, with a possible D match to TRBD1 (5 bases). The CDR3 loop spans 15 amino acids. CDR1 is SGHRS and CDR2 is YFSETQ in the germline V gene. Trimming removed 4 bases at V and 0 bases at J, with 10 bases between. The whole variable domain, filled in from reference TRBV5-1 and TRBJ2-2, reads KAGVTQTPRYLIKTRGQQVTLSCSPISGHRSVSWYQQTPGQGLQFLFEYFSETQRNKGNFPGRFSGRQFSNSRSEMNVSTLELGDSALYLCASSESGTNTGELFFGEGSRLTVL.

This clonotype was counted only a few times. The chain is built from TRBV5-1 and TRBJ2-3; D call uncertain. CDR1 SGHRS and CDR2 YFSETQ come from the germline V gene. The CDR3 has 15 amino acids. V lost 1 base to trimming and J lost 1 base, with 10 bases between them. The DNA for the CDR3 is TGCGCCAGCAGCTTGCACAGCACGGGCACAGATACGCAGTATTTT. It specifies CASSLHSTGTDTQYF.

The chain employs TRBV4-1 and TRBJ2-5; D may be TRBD2 (6 bases). The germline V gene has CDR1 MGHRA and CDR2 YSYEKL. The V end lost 4 bases, the J end lost 4 bases, and 13 bases lay between the germline ends. The CDR3 runs to 14 residues. CDR3 DNA: TGCGCCAGCAGCCCCCGGGAGTTATCAGAGACCCAGTACTTC. Amino acid sequence: CASSPRELSETQYF.

This clonotype has just a few counts. The chain has TRBV29-1 and TRBJ1-2, with D unclear. There are 13 residues in the CDR3. Per the germline V gene, CDR1 is SQVTM and CDR2 is ANQGSEA. With 0 bases removed from V and 5 bases from J, the gap between germline ends came to 10 bases. CDR3 protein: CSVEDLDGYGYTF. The CDR3 DNA reads as TGCAGCGTTGAAGATCTGGACGGATATGGCTACACCTTC.

The chain combines TRBV7-2 with TRBJ2-2; no firm D call. V lost 5 bases and J lost 5, with 15 bases in between. The CDR3 has 15 amino acids. CDR1 and CDR2 from the germline V gene are SGHTA and FQGNSA. CDR3 in amino acids: CASSLRPALTGELFF. As DNA, the CDR3 is TGTGCCAGCAGCCTTCGCCCTGCGTTAACCGGGGAGCTGTTTTTT.

CDR3 sequence: CASSETGHSDTQYF. The CDR3 nucleotides are TGTGCCAGCAGCGAGACAGGGCATTCAGATACGCAGTATTTT. This sequence joins TRBV21-1 and TRBJ2-3; TRBD1, the table's D call, was not compared with the DNA. TRBV21-1 corresponds to a pseudogene. The length of the CDR3 is 14 residues.

This clonotype was observed a single time. The chain joins TRBV25-1 to TRBJ1-5; possible D gene TRBD1, 5 bases. The CDR3 is 13 amino acids. CDR1 is MGHDK and CDR2 is SYGVNS in the germline V gene. V was cut by 8 bases and J by 6 bases, with 14 bases left in between. CDR3 sequence reads: CASSGGNSQPQHF. The CDR3 DNA reads as TGTGCCAGCTCCGGGGGAAATAGTCAGCCCCAGCATTTT. Together with reference TRBV25-1 and TRBJ1-5, the CDR3 gives the full variable domain: EADIYQTPRYLVIGTGKKITLECSQTMGHDKMYWYQQDPGMELHLIHYSYGVNSTEKGDLSSESTVSRIRTEHFPLTLESARPSHTSQYLCASSGGNSQPQHFGDGTRLSIL.

V gene TRBV7-8 combines with J gene TRBJ1-2; D is uncertain. The CDR3 runs 15 residues. Germline CDR1 and CDR2: SGHVS and FQNEAQ. The ends were cut back, 1 base at V and 6 bases at J, with 15 bases in the middle. The CDR3 here is CASSLEGNPLHGYTF. CDR3 in DNA: TGTGCCAGCAGCTTAGAGGGTAATCCCCTCCATGGCTACACCTTC.

V and J are TRBV7-9 and TRBJ2-3; no reliable D call. V lost 11 bases and J 0 bases, leaving 15 bases between the germline ends. The CDR3 spans 14 residues. In germline, CDR1 is SEHNR, CDR2 FQNEAQ (reference sequence). The CDR3 bases are TGTGCCGGACGACCCTTCTATAGCACAGATACGCAGTATTTT. Translating gives CAGRPFYSTDTQYF.

This clonotype was found a few times. The rearrangement uses TRBV6-2 or TRBV6-3 and TRBJ2-1, with TRBD1 identical over 8 bases. V was clipped by 6 bases and J by 1 base; unmatched bases: 5. The CDR3 has 15 amino acids. Germline V gene lookup returns CDR1 MNHEY and CDR2 SVGEGT. The CDR3 spells CASRDQGASYNEQFF. The CDR3 DNA sequence: TGTGCCAGCAGGGATCAGGGGGCATCCTACAATGAGCAGTTCTTC.

The chain links TRBV20-1 to TRBJ2-1; 10 positions agree with TRBD1. Trimming took 3 bases from V and 6 from J; bases not matched to a gene: 11. Germline lookup yields CDR1 DFQATT and CDR2 SNEGSKA (reference sequence). The CDR3 contains 16 residues. Here the CDR3 reads CSARGSPGQGSNEQFF. The CDR3 DNA sequence: TGCAGTGCTAGGGGGAGTCCGGGACAGGGGTCCAATGAGCAGTTCTTC.

This chain uses TRBV20-1 with TRBJ1-1; D remains ambiguous. Germline V lookup: CDR1 DFQATT, CDR2 SNEGSKA (reference sequence). Trimming pared 8 bases from V and 5 bases from J, leaving 21 bases between. The CDR3 runs 14 residues. CDR3 coding DNA: TGCAGTCTTGTCGGTGAACGAGGAGTGACTGAAGCTTTCTTT. It encodes CSLVGERGVTEAFF.

The J gene is TRBJ1-5, the V gene TRBV28; D uncertain. Germline V CDR1 and CDR2: MDHEN, SYDVKM. The CDR3 totals 12 residues. Trimming left V 6 bases short and J 7 bases short, with 10 bases between. The CDR3 DNA is TGTGCCAGCAGCCCGGGGTGGCAGCCCCAGCATTTT. It encodes CASSPGWQPQHF.

This clonotype was observed a few times. V gene TRBV27 combines with J gene TRBJ2-1; TRBD2 agrees at 10 bases. CDR1 is MNHEY, CDR2 SMNVEV, per germline (reference sequence). With V trimmed by 7 bases and J by 6 bases, 6 bases remained unmatched. The CDR3 consists of 14 residues. CDR3 DNA: TGTGCCAGCATTTCCGTAGCGGGGGGCAATGAGCAGTTCTTC. Amino acids: CASISVAGGNEQFF.

The rearrangement uses TRBV7-2 and TRBJ2-7, with 7 bases aligning to TRBD1. The trim removed 3 bases at V and 4 bases at J, leaving 9 bases unmatched. CDR1 is SGHTA and CDR2 is FQGNSA in the germline V gene. The CDR3 sequence is 15 residues long. The CDR3 bases are TGTGCCAGCAGCTTTGTCGACGGCAGGGGGTACGAGCAGTACTTC. This sequence encodes CASSFVDGRGYEQYF.

A few counts support this clonotype. The chain recombines TRBV25-1 with TRBJ2-5, with D tentatively TRBD2 (5 bases). The CDR3 covers 14 residues. Germline V gene sequence: CDR1 MGHDK, CDR2 SYGVNS. Trimming left V 3 bases short and J 1 base short, with 9 bases between. CDR3 DNA sequence: TGTGCCAGCAGTGATCGGACTGCCCAAGAGACCCAGTACTTC. It specifies CASSDRTAQETQYF.

In the case of this clonotype: A much bigger clone sits one base away, suggesting this may be a read error. The chain links TRBV10-3 to TRBJ2-1; D gene unclear. Near its end, the DNA agrees better with TRBJ2-7, so the J call may be wrong. Germline CDR1 and CDR2: ENHRY and SYGVKD. The CDR3 contains 14 residues. The CDR3 DNA reads as TGTGCCATCAGTGAGCCAGGATCCTACAATGAGCAGTACTTC. Translation: CAISEPGSYNEQYF.

This clonotype appeared many times. The chain recombines TRBV10-3 with TRBJ2-7, with D possibly called TRBD1 or TRBD2 (5 bases each). The germline CDR1 and CDR2 sequences are ENHRY and SYGVKD. The ends were cut back, 3 bases at V and 2 bases at J, with 11 bases in the middle. The CDR3 spans 14 residues. The CDR3 DNA follows: TGTGCCATCAGTGATCGGGACGGGCCCTACGAGCAGTACTTC. Its protein product is CAISDRDGPYEQYF.

The genes are TRBV25-1 and TRBJ2-1, with D maybe TRBD2 (5 bases). Trimming removed 3 bases from V and 10 bases from J, with 13 bases in between. CDR3 length: 13 residues. Germline-derived CDR1 and CDR2 are MGHDK and SYGVNS. Here the CDR3 reads CASSEQLVGEQFF. The CDR3 DNA reads TGTGCCAGCAGTGAGCAACTAGTAGGCGAGCAGTTCTTC.

The chain combines TRBV24-1 with TRBJ2-3, with D unclear. CDR3 length: 17 amino acids. Trimming left V 1 base short and J 2 bases short, with 15 bases between. Germline values: CDR1 KGHDR, CDR2 SFDVKD. CDR3 residues: CATSDFQGSGHTDTQYF. As DNA, the CDR3 is TGTGCCACCAGTGATTTCCAAGGGTCGGGCCACACAGATACGCAGTATTTT.

This clonotype was seen only a few times. This chain joins TRBV9 and TRBJ2-4; 8 positions match TRBD1. J gave up 6 bases and V 2 bases, and 13 bases lay outside the gene matches. The germline CDR1 and CDR2 sequences are SGDLS and YYNGEE. The CDR3 contains 17 residues. CDR3 sequence (DNA): TGTGCCAGCAGCGTGCGGGGAGACAGGGGAACCGGAAACATTCAGTACTTC. Translated: CASSVRGDRGTGNIQYF. The full variable domain, completed using reference TRBV9 and TRBJ2-4, is DSGVTQTPKHLITATGQRVTLRCSPRSGDLSVYWYQQSLDQGLQFLIQYYNGEERAKGNILERFSAQQFPDLHSELNLSSLELGDSALYFCASSVRGDRGTGNIQYFGAGTRLSVL.

This clonotype was seen repeatedly, ten times or more. This chain links TRBV18 with TRBJ2-5, with D perhaps assigned TRBD1 or TRBD2 (5 bases each). Germline CDR1 is KGHSH and CDR2 is LQKENI. The CDR3 extends over 15 amino acids. V lost 3 bases and J lost 2, with 13 bases in between. The CDR3 coding sequence is TGTGCCAGCTCACCCCCCGGGACGGCACAAGAGACCCAGTACTTC. This codes for CASSPPGTAQETQYF. Full variable domain (outside the CDR3, taken from reference TRBV18 and TRBJ2-5): NAGVMQNPRHLVRRRGQEARLRCSPMKGHSHVYWYRQLPEEGLKFMVYLQKENIIDESGMPKERFSAEFPKEGPSILRIQQVVRGDSAAYFCASSPPGTAQETQYFGPGTRLLVL.